Below are 32 T cell receptor beta chains sequenced from a single sample in a study of early T cells in non-severe SARS-CoV-2 infection. TCRdb reanalysed the 5' RACE reads using MiXCR and keeps one entry per CDR3 protein. The sample lists 25,000 to 30,000 distinct CDR3 sequences; less than 10% were seen once. The sample comprised whole blood. The receptors here all came from an adult who was a healthcare worker with PCR-confirmed SARS-CoV-2 infection or an uninfected control (not recorded which).

This clonotype was detected a few times. This chain links TRBV5-1 with TRBJ2-5, with 15 positions matching TRBD2. The CDR3 is made up of 14 amino acids. V lost 4 bases, J lost 7 bases, and 2 bases stayed unmatched. Germline CDR1 SGHRS, CDR2 YFSETQ. The CDR3 coding sequence is TGCGCCAGCAGCCCGGGACTAGCGGGGGGGACCCAGTACTTC. Translation: CASSPGLAGGTQYF.

The chain links TRBV7-9 to TRBJ2-1; 12 bases line up with TRBD2. The V and J ends lost 0 bases and 8 bases, in that order; junction bases with no gene match: 5. The CDR3 totals 16 residues. The V gene's germline CDR1 is SEHNR and CDR2 FQNEAQ (reference sequence). CDR3 residues: CASSLALGTSGYEQFF. For the CDR3, the DNA is TGTGCCAGCAGCTTAGCCTTAGGGACTAGCGGGTATGAGCAGTTCTTC.

This clonotype was observed at least ten times. The rearrangement links TRBV7-8 to TRBJ2-7; D might be TRBD1 (5 bases). This CDR3 region has 13 residues. From germline, CDR1 is SGHVS and CDR2 FQNEAQ. Trimming took 5 bases from V and 5 from J, leaving 13 bases between them. Here the CDR3 reads CASSPPARDEQYF. CDR3 DNA sequence: TGTGCCAGCAGCCCTCCCGCCAGGGACGAGCAGTACTTC.

This clonotype was seen ten or more times. The V gene is TRBV10-3, the J gene TRBJ2-3, with D possibly being TRBD2 (5 bases). Looked up from germline, CDR1 is ENHRY and CDR2 is SYGVKD. The CDR3 spans 13 residues. V lost 3 bases, J lost 5 bases, and 9 bases lay in between. CDR3 DNA sequence: TGTGCCATCAGTGACCTAGCCTTAGATACGCAGTATTTT. This codes for CAISDLALDTQYF.

The rearrangement uses TRBV18 and TRBJ2-3; a possible D gene is TRBD1 (5 bases). The ends were cut back, 6 bases at V and 8 bases at J, with 18 bases in the middle. This CDR3 has 14 amino acids. Per the germline V gene, CDR1 is KGHSH and CDR2 is LQKENI. CDR3 sequence reads: CASSPDSRSGTQYF. The DNA of the CDR3 is TGTGCCAGCTCCCCCGACAGCCGCTCCGGTACGCAGTATTTT.

By share, this clonotype ranks as medium-sized. At one end the junction does not follow the germline gene, possibly because of a read error. The rearrangement links TRBV29-1 to TRBJ2-7, with D perhaps TRBD2 (6 bases). The CDR3 is 14 amino acids. CDR1 and CDR2 (germline): SQVTM, ANQGSEA. This CDR3 is CSVEETRRSYEQYF. For the CDR3, the DNA is TGCAGCGTCGAAGAGACTAGACGCTCCTACGAGCAGTACTTC.

There are many counts of this clonotype. The rearrangement joins TRBV29-1 to TRBJ2-5; D unresolved. The V gene's germline CDR1 is SQVTM and CDR2 ANQGSEA. The CDR3 totals 12 residues. Trimming pared 7 bases from V and 4 bases from J, leaving 13 bases between. CDR3 sequence: CSAHAARETQYF. The CDR3 DNA reads TGCAGCGCGCATGCGGCGAGAGAGACCCAGTACTTC.

This clonotype was seen at least ten times. The rearrangement links TRBV7-2 to TRBJ2-5, with TRBD2 matching over 8 bases. CDR1 is SGHTA and CDR2 is FQGNSA in the germline V gene. Trimming cost V 8 bases and J 2 bases; bases outside gene matches: 7. This CDR3 is built from 14 residues. The CDR3 coding sequence is TGTGCCAGCGGAACTAGCGGAGTACAAGAGACCCAGTACTTC. Encoded protein: CASGTSGVQETQYF.

This clonotype was counted ten times or more. The chain couples TRBV18 to TRBJ1-1; weak D call: TRBD1 (5 bases). The CDR3 runs 16 residues. V lost 0 bases to trimming and J lost 4 bases, with 15 bases between them. Per germline, CDR1 KGHSH and CDR2 LQKENI. The CDR3 loop reads CASSPPGRGGVTEAFF. CDR3 DNA sequence: TGTGCCAGCTCACCACCTGGGAGGGGTGGCGTCACTGAAGCTTTCTTT.

The rearrangement uses TRBV5-1 and TRBJ2-3; no reliable D call. V lost 2 bases and J 2 bases, leaving 9 bases between the germline ends. CDR3 length: 14 residues. Germline-derived CDR1 and CDR2 are SGHRS and YFSETQ. CDR3 in DNA: TGCGCCAGCAGCTTTGGTTCGATCACAGATACGCAGTATTTT. It yields the protein CASSFGSITDTQYF. Filled out from reference TRBV5-1 and TRBJ2-3, the complete variable domain reads KAGVTQTPRYLIKTRGQQVTLSCSPISGHRSVSWYQQTPGQGLQFLFEYFSETQRNKGNFPGRFSGRQFSNSRSEMNVSTLELGDSALYLCASSFGSITDTQYFGPGTRLTVL.

In its sample, this clonotype was seen many times. This chain uses TRBV6-6 with TRBJ1-2; 7 nucleotides agree with TRBD1. With 11 bases clipped from V and 0 bases from J, the junction kept 15 bases outside the gene matches. Germline CDR1 MNHNY, CDR2 SVGAGI (reference sequence). The CDR3 contains 16 residues. The CDR3 nucleotides are TGTGCCGGCCTAGACAGGGAAGGTGGGACTAACTATGGCTACACCTTC. Amino acid sequence: CAGLDREGGTNYGYTF.

This clonotype appeared a few times. J is TRBJ1-5 and V is TRBV2; D uncertain. The CDR3 contains 16 residues. The ends were cut back, 1 base at V and 1 base at J, with 11 bases in the middle. Germline loops: CDR1 SNHLY, CDR2 FYNNEI. The CDR3 DNA reads as TGTGCCAGCAGTGAAGATGGGGTGGCGAGCAATCAGCCCCAGCATTTT. It specifies CASSEDGVASNQPQHF.

This clonotype was observed many times. The rearrangement uses TRBV19 and TRBJ1-2, with TRBD1 matching over 12 bases. The germline gives CDR1 LNHDA, CDR2 SQIVND (reference sequence). The CDR3 runs 17 residues. V lost 0 bases, J lost 8 bases, and 10 bases stayed unmatched. The CDR3 loop is CASSIDYGTGGSAGYTF. CDR3 coding DNA: TGTGCCAGTAGTATAGATTACGGGACAGGGGGCTCCGCAGGCTACACCTTC.

This clonotype occurred many times. The V gene is TRBV6-1, the J gene TRBJ2-3; D is perhaps TRBD1 or TRBD2 (5 bases each). Germline V lookup: CDR1 MNHNS, CDR2 SASEGT. Between the trimmed V and J ends, which lost 9 bases and 4 bases, there was a span of 14 bases. There are 13 residues in the CDR3. Here the CDR3 reads CASRGDWADTQYF. The CDR3 coding sequence is TGTGCCAGTAGGGGAGATTGGGCAGATACGCAGTATTTT.

This clonotype has at least ten counts. This sequence joins TRBV20-1 and TRBJ2-2; D unclear. Trimming removed 3 bases from V and 5 bases from J, with 7 bases in between. This CDR3 spans 12 amino acids. Germline CDR1 DFQATT, CDR2 SNEGSKA (reference sequence). As DNA, the CDR3 is TGCAGTGCTAGTACCTTGACCGGGGAGCTGTTTTTT. It is translated as CSASTLTGELFF.

This clonotype was seen ten or more times. This rearrangement joins TRBV11-3 to TRBJ1-4, with D uncertain. The ends were cut back, 0 bases at V and 8 bases at J, with 34 bases in the middle. CDR3 length: 22 amino acids. Per the germline V gene, CDR1 is SGHNT and CDR2 is YENEEA. CDR3 sequence reads: CASSLDLFRLTQQDGMTEKLFF. The CDR3 DNA follows: TGTGCCAGCAGCTTAGATTTGTTCCGACTCACGCAGCAGGATGGAATGACGGAAAAACTGTTTTTT. The full variable domain, completed using reference TRBV11-3 and TRBJ1-4, is EAGVVQSPRYKIIEKKQPVAFWCNPISGHNTLYWYLQNLGQGPELLIRYENEEAVDDSQLPKDRFSAERLKGVDSTLKIQPAELGDSAVYLCASSLDLFRLTQQDGMTEKLFFGSGTQLSVL.

This clonotype was counted ten times or more. The rearrangement joins TRBV2 to TRBJ2-7; 10 nucleotides agree with TRBD1. V gave up 8 bases and J gave up 2 bases; unmatched junction bases: 9. This CDR3 region has 15 residues. Germline CDR1 reads SNHLY; CDR2 reads FYNNEI. The CDR3 sequence: CASGPWGQGTYEQYF. CDR3 nucleotides: TGTGCCAGCGGCCCGTGGGGACAGGGGACCTACGAGCAGTACTTC.

This chain links TRBV9 with TRBJ1-2; TRBD1 matches 7 bases. Per the germline V gene, CDR1 is SGDLS and CDR2 is YYNGEE. With V trimmed by 4 bases and J by 3 bases, 12 bases remained unmatched. There are 16 residues in the CDR3. CDR3 protein: CASSPSTGRGDYGYTF. In DNA form, the CDR3 reads TGTGCCAGCAGCCCATCGACAGGGCGGGGGGACTATGGCTACACCTTC.

This clonotype was counted a few times. The chain recombines TRBV3-1 with TRBJ1-2, with 9 bases aligning to TRBD1. J lost 4 bases, V lost 7 bases, and 13 bases had no gene match. This CDR3 spans 16 amino acids. The germline CDR1 and CDR2 sequences are LGHDT and YNNKEL (reference sequence). This CDR3 is CASTSQDRGFAYGYTF. Written as DNA, the CDR3 is TGTGCCAGCACCTCTCAGGACAGGGGTTTCGCCTATGGCTACACCTTC.

This clonotype was counted ten times or more. The chain links TRBV20-1 to TRBJ2-3; D is unclear. V gave up 0 bases and J gave up 5 bases, with 9 bases separating them. The germline V gene encodes CDR1 DFQATT and CDR2 SNEGSKA (reference sequence). This CDR3 contains 13 residues. CDR3 amino acids: CSARDSVGDTQYF. The CDR3 bases are TGCAGTGCTAGAGATTCGGTTGGAGATACGCAGTATTTT.

This chain links TRBV3-1 with TRBJ2-7; 8 positions match TRBD2. The CDR3 is 15 residues long. Germline V gives CDR1 LGHDT, CDR2 YNNKEL (reference sequence). V gave up 4 bases and J gave up 3 bases; unmatched junction bases: 8. For the CDR3, the DNA is TGTGCCAGCAGCCCTCCTGTAGCGGGGCTCTACGAGCAGTACTTC. This translates into CASSPPVAGLYEQYF.

The chain links TRBV2 to TRBJ1-4; 8 bases are a match to TRBD1. Germline CDR1 SNHLY, CDR2 FYNNEI. The trim removed 9 bases at V and 7 bases at J, leaving 10 bases unmatched. The CDR3 consists of 14 residues. This CDR3 reads CASGVRTGSEKLFF. CDR3 bases: TGTGCCAGTGGTGTTCGGACAGGGAGTGAAAAACTGTTTTTT.

In this sample, this clonotype turned up many times. The V call is TRBV14, the J call TRBJ1-3; 8 bases are a match to TRBD1. Germline lookup yields CDR1 SGHDN and CDR2 FVKESK. The CDR3 has 16 amino acids. V trimming: 1 base; J trimming: 0 bases; junction bases outside the gene matches: 2. CDR3 DNA sequence: TGTGCCAGCAGCCAAGCAGGGGGCATCTCTGGAAACACCATATATTTT. This gives the protein CASSQAGGISGNTIYF.

This clonotype was counted at least ten times. The rearrangement uses TRBV29-1 and TRBJ2-7, with D perhaps assigned TRBD1 or TRBD2 (5 bases each). Trimming took off 4 bases at V and 3 bases at J, with 10 bases between the two ends. The CDR3 totals 12 residues. Germline values: CDR1 SQVTM, CDR2 ANQGSEA. This chain's CDR3 is CSVGDAYYEQYF. In DNA form, the CDR3 reads TGCAGCGTTGGGGACGCTTACTACGAGCAGTACTTC.

V gene TRBV7-2 combines with J gene TRBJ2-2; D is possibly TRBD1 (6 bases). V lost 5 bases and J 4 bases, leaving 8 bases between the germline ends. The CDR3 has 13 residues. Germline V CDR1 and CDR2: SGHTA, FQGNSA. CDR3 in DNA: TGTGCCAGCAGCCAACAGGGCACCGGGGAGCTGTTTTTT. It translates to CASSQQGTGELFF.

The sample holds many counts of this clonotype. V gene TRBV24-1 combines with J gene TRBJ2-2; 9 positions agree with TRBD1. CDR1 KGHDR and CDR2 SFDVKD come from the germline V gene. The CDR3 contains 13 residues. V was clipped by 9 bases and J by 7 bases; unmatched bases: 5. The CDR3 nucleotides read TGTGCCACCCGCCGGACAGGGGTCGGGGAGCTGTTTTTT. Protein sequence: CATRRTGVGELFF.

The V and J genes are TRBV7-3 and TRBJ2-2; 7 bases map to TRBD1. Trimming cost V 5 bases and J 7 bases; bases outside gene matches: 7. This CDR3 is built from 14 residues. Germline assignment: CDR1 SGHTA and CDR2 FQGTGA. In DNA form, the CDR3 reads TGTGCCAGCAGCCCTAACAGGGGCGTCGGGGAGCTGTTTTTT. Its translation is CASSPNRGVGELFF.

This chain connects TRBV10-1 to TRBJ2-7; D gene uncertain. The CDR3 has 13 amino acids. V was trimmed by 3 bases and J by 4 bases, leaving 10 bases between them. The germline V gene has CDR1 WNHNN and CDR2 SYGVQD (reference sequence). The CDR3, as DNA: TGCGCCAGCAGTGAAGGCGGCAAATACGAGCAGTACTTC. This encodes CASSEGGKYEQYF.

This clonotype showed up many times. The CDR3 coding sequence is TGTGCCAGTTCCGGGACAGGGGGATCACCCCTCCACTTT. Translated: CASSGTGGSPLHF. The rearrangement links TRBV11-2 to TRBJ1-6, with 11 bases identical to TRBD1. Germline V CDR1 and CDR2: SGHAT, FQNNGV. This CDR3 is built from 13 residues. V lost 9 bases and J lost 10; bases outside the gene matches: 5.

The sample holds many counts of this clonotype. The chain couples TRBV10-2 to TRBJ2-2; 7 nucleotides match TRBD1. The germline gives CDR1 WSHSY, CDR2 SAAADI. The junction had 2 bases not matched to a gene; V was cut back by 2 bases and J by 5 bases. The CDR3 extends over 14 amino acids. Here the CDR3 reads CASSEGRGTGELFF. The CDR3 DNA is TGCGCCAGCAGTGAGGGCAGGGGGACCGGGGAGCTGTTTTTT.

The gene calls are TRBV28 and TRBJ2-7; TRBD2 aligns across 7 bases. Germline trimming cut 7 bases from V and 2 bases from J; bases unmatched to any gene: 5. This CDR3 comprises 13 residues. The V gene's germline CDR1 is MDHEN and CDR2 SYDVKM. DNA for the CDR3: TGTGCCAGCATGAGCGGGGTCCCCTACGAGCAGTACTTC. Translated: CASMSGVPYEQYF.

This clonotype was counted many times. V is TRBV19 and J is TRBJ2-2; 10 bases match TRBD1. CDR1 LNHDA and CDR2 SQIVND come from the germline V gene (reference sequence). The CDR3 is made up of 15 amino acids. V gave up 7 bases and J gave up 0 bases; unmatched junction bases: 2. The CDR3 here is CASNDRGPNTGELFF. The CDR3 DNA sequence: TGTGCCAGTAACGACAGGGGGCCGAACACCGGGGAGCTGTTTTTT. Based on the CDR3 plus reference TRBV19 and TRBJ2-2, the full variable domain is DGGITQSPKYLFRKEGQNVTLSCEQNLNHDAMYWYRQDPGQGLRLIYYSQIVNDFQKGDIAEGYSVSREKKESFPLTVTSAQKNPTAFYLCASNDRGPNTGELFFGEGSRLTVL.